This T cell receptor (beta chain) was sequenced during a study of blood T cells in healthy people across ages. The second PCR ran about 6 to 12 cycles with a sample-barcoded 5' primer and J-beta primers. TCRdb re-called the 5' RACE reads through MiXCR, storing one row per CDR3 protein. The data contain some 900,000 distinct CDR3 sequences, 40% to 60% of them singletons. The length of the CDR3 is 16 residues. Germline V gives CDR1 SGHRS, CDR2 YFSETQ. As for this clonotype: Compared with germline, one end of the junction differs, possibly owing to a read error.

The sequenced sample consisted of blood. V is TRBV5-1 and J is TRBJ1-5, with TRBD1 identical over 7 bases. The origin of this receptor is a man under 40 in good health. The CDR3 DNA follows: TGCGCCAGCAACTTGGGGACAGAGAGTTTCAATCAGCCCCAGCATTTT. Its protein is CASNLGTESFNQPQHF. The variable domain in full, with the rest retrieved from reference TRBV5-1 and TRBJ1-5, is KAGVTQTPRYLIKTRGQQVTLSCSPISGHRSVSWYQQTPGQGLQFLFEYFSETQRNKGNFPGRFSGRQFSNSRSEMNVSTLELGDSALYLCASNLGTESFNQPQHFGDGTRLSIL.